This T cell receptor beta chain was captured in a study of blood T cell repertoires in COVID-19. Overall study context: Specimens from acute and convalescent COVID-19 originated in the United States, Italy and Spain. From T cells, B-cell-depleted T cells, or PBMCs came the material, which was cDNA or gDNA.

Original analysis: Amplification from reference gene primers served as the basis for estimated nucleated cell counts. Repertoires were generated with immunoSEQ multiplex PCR, while TCRdb's copy carries only in-frame clones and drops some. That table gives V, J and clone size, and the DNA gave D and trimming. The table shows about 240,000 clones, with approximately 83% occurring only once. Trimming cost V 1 base and J 6 bases; bases outside gene matches: 4. Looked up from germline, CDR1 is SGHDN and CDR2 is FVKESK. This CDR3 is built from 16 residues. The rearrangement joins TRBV14 to TRBJ2-2, with 11 bases aligning to TRBD2. The sample comprised peripheral blood. This clonotype was obtained from a woman aged 25 to 39 who had recovered from COVID-19. In DNA, the CDR3 is TGTGCCAGCAGCCAAGGGGCTAGCGGGGGGTCCGGGGAGCTGTTTTTT. It codes for CASSQGASGGSGELFF. The whole variable domain, remainder taken from reference TRBV14 and TRBJ2-2, is EAGVTQFPSHSVIEKGQTVTLRCDPISGHDNLYWYRRVMGKEIKFLLHFVKESKQDESGMPNNRFLAERTGGTYSTLKVQPAELEDSGVYFCASSQGASGGSGELFFGEGSRLTVL.